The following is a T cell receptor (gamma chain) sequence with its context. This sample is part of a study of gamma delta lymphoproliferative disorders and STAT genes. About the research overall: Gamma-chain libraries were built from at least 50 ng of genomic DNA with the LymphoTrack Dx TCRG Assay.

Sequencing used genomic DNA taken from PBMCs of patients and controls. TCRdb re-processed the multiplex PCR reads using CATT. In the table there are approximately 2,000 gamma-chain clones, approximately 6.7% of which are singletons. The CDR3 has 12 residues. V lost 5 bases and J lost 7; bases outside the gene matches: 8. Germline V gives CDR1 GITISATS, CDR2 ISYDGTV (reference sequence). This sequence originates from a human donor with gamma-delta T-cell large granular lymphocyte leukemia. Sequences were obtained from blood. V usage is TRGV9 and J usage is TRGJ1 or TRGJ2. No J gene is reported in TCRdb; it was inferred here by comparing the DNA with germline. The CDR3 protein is CALWGGRYKKLF. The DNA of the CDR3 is TGTGCCTTGTGGGGGGGGCGGTATAAGAAACTCTTT.